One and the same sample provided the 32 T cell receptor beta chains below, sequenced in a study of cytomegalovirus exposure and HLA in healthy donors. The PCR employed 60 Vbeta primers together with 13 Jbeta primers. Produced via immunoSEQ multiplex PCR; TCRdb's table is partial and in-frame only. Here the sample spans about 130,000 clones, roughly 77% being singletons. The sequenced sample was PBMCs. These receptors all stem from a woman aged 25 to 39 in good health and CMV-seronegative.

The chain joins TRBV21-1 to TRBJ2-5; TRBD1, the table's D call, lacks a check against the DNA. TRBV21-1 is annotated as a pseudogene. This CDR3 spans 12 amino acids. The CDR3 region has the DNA TGTGCCAGCATTTGGCAGGAAGAGACCCAGTACTTC. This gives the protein CASIWQEETQYF.

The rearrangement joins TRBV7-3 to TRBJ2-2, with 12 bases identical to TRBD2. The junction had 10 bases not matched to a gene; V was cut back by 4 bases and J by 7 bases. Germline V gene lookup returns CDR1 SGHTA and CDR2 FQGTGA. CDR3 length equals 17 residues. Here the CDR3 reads CASSSSGLAGSVGELFF. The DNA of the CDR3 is TGTGCCAGCAGCTCTTCCGGACTAGCGGGATCCGTCGGGGAGCTGTTTTTT.

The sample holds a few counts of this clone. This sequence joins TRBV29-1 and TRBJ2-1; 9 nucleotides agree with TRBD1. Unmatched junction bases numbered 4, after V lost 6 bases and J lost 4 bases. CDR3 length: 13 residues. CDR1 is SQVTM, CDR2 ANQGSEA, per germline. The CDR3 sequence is CSVKQGAYNEQFF. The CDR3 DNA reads TGCAGCGTCAAACAGGGGGCATACAATGAGCAGTTCTTC.

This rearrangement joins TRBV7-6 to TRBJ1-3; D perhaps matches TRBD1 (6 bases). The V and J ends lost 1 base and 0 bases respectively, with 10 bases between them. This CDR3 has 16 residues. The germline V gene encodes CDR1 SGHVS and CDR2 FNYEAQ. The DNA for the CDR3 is TGTGCCAGCAGCTTAGGTGACAGGATCTCTGGAAACACCATATATTTT. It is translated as CASSLGDRISGNTIYF.

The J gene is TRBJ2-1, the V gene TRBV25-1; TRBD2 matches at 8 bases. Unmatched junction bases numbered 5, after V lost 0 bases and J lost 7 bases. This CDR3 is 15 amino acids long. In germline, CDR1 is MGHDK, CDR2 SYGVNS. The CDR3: CASSEYASGSNEQFF. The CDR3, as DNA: TGTGCCAGCAGTGAATATGCTAGCGGGTCAAATGAGCAGTTCTTC.

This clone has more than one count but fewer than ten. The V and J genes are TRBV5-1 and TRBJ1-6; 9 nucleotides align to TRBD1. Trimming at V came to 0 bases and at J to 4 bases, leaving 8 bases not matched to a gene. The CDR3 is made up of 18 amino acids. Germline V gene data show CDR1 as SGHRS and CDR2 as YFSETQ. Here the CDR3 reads CASSLDGQGIGYNSPLHF. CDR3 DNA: TGCGCCAGCAGCTTGGATGGACAGGGGATTGGGTATAATTCACCCCTCCACTTT.

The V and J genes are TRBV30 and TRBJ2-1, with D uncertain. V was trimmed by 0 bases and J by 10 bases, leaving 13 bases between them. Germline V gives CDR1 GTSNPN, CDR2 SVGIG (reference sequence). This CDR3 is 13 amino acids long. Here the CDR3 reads CAWSVVSPREQFF. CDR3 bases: TGTGCCTGGAGTGTGGTGTCTCCCAGGGAGCAGTTCTTC.

The CDR3 is CASSFGGGRRVSYNEQFF. For the CDR3, the DNA is TGTGCCAGCAGTTTCGGGGGCGGGAGGAGAGTTTCCTACAATGAGCAGTTCTTC. V and J are TRBV27 and TRBJ2-1; TRBD2 matches 8 bases. The CDR3 is 18 residues long. V lost 3 bases to trimming and J lost 1 base; unmatched junction nucleotides: 11. Germline V gene lookup returns CDR1 MNHEY and CDR2 SMNVEV (reference sequence).

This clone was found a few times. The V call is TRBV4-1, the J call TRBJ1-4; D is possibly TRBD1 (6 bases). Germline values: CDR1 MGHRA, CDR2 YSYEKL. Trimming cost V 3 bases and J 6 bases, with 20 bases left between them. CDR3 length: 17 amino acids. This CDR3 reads CASSHRTRGKEYEKLFF. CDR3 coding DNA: TGCGCCAGCAGCCACAGAACTAGGGGGAAGGAGTATGAAAAACTGTTTTTT.

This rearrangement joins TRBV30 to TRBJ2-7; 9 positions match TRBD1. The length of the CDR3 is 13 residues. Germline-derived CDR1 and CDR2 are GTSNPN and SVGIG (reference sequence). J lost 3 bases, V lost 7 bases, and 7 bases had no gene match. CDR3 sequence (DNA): TGTGCCTACCAAACGGGACAGGGCTACGAGCAGTACTTC. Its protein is CAYQTGQGYEQYF.

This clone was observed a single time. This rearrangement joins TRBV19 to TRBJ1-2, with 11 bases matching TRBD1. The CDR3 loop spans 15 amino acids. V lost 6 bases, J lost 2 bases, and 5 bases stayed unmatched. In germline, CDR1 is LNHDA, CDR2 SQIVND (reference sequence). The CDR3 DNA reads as TGTGCCAGTAGCGAGGACAGGGGGCAAAACTATGGCTACACCTTC. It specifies CASSEDRGQNYGYTF.

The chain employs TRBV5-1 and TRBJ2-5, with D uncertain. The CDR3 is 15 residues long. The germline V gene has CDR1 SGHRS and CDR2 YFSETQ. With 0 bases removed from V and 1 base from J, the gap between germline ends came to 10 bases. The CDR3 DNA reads TGCGCCAGCAGCTTGGACTCCACGGTCCAAGAGACCCAGTACTTC. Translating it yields CASSLDSTVQETQYF.

CDR3 residues: CASSLEPRGDYGYTF. Here the CDR3 DNA reads TGCGCCAGCAGCTTGGAGCCCAGGGGGGACTATGGCTACACCTTC. The rearrangement joins TRBV5-1 to TRBJ1-2; the match to TRBD1 covers 7 bases. The J segment lost 3 bases and the V segment lost 0 bases, leaving 5 bases of the junction unmatched. The CDR3 spans 15 residues. The germline gives CDR1 SGHRS, CDR2 YFSETQ. The full variable domain, with the rest looked up from reference TRBV5-1 and TRBJ1-2, is KAGVTQTPRYLIKTRGQQVTLSCSPISGHRSVSWYQQTPGQGLQFLFEYFSETQRNKGNFPGRFSGRQFSNSRSEMNVSTLELGDSALYLCASSLEPRGDYGYTFGSGTRLTVV.

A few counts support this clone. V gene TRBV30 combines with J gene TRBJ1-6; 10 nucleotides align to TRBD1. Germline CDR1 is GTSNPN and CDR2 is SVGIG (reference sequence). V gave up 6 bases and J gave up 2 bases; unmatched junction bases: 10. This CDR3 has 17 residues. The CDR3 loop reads CACRRDRGSTYNSPLHF. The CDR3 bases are TGTGCCTGCAGGAGGGACAGGGGTTCTACCTATAATTCACCCCTCCACTTT. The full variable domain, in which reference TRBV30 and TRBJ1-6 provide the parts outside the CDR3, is SQTIHQWPATLVQPVGSPLSLECTVEGTSNPNLYWYRQAAGRGLQLLFYSVGIGQISSEVPQNLSASRPQDRQFILSSKKLLLSDSGFYLCACRRDRGSTYNSPLHFGNGTRLTVT.

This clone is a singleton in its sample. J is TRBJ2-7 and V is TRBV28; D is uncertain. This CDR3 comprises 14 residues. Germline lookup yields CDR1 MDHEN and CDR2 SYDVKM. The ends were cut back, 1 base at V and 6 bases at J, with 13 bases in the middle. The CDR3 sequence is CASSLSRARGEQYF. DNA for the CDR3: TGTGCCAGCAGTTTATCTCGTGCCAGAGGCGAGCAGTACTTC. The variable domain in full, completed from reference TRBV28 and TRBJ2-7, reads DVKVTQSSRYLVKRTGEKVFLECVQDMDHENMFWYRQDPGLGLRLIYFSYDVKMKEKGDIPEGYSVSREKKERFSLILESASTNQTSMYLCASSLSRARGEQYFGPGTRLTVT.

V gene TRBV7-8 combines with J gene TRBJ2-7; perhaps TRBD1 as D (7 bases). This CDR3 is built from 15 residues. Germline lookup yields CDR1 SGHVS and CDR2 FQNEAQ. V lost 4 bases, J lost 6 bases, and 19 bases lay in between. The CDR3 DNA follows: TGTGCCAGCAGCTCCGATAGGGCAGGGGGGTTCGAGCAGTACTTC. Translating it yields CASSSDRAGGFEQYF.

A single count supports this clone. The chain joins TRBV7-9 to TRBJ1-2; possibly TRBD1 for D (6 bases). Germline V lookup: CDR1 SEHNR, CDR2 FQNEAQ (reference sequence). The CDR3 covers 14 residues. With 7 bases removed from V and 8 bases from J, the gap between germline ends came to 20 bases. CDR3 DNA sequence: TGTGCCAGCACCCTCGGCCAACAGGGATCGGGCTACACCTTC. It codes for CASTLGQQGSGYTF. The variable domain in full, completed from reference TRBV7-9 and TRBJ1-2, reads DTGVSQNPRHKITKRGQNVTFRCDPISEHNRLYWYRQTLGQGPEFLTYFQNEAQLEKSRLLSDRFSAERPKGSFSTLEIQRTEQGDSAMYLCASTLGQQGSGYTFGSGTRLTVV.

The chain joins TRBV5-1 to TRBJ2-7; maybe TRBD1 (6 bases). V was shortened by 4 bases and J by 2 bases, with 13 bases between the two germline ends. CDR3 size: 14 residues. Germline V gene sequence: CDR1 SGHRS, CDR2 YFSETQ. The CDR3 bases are TGCGCCAGCAGCCCCCGGGACATTCCCTACGAGCAGTACTTC. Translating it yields CASSPRDIPYEQYF.

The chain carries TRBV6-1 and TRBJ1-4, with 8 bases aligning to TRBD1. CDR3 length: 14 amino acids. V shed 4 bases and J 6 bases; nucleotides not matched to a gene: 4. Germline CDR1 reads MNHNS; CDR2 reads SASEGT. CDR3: CASSAGTGYEKLFF. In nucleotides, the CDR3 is TGTGCCAGCAGTGCCGGGACAGGTTATGAAAAACTGTTTTTT.

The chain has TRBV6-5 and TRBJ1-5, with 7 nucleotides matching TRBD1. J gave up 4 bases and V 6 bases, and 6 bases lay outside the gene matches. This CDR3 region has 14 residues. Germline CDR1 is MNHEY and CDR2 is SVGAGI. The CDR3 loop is CASSPGTANQPQHF. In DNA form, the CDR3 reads TGTGCCAGCAGCCCCGGGACAGCAAATCAGCCCCAGCATTTT.

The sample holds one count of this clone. Here the CDR3 DNA reads TGTGCCAGCAGCTACACACTAGCGGGAGTTAAGAACGAGCAGTACTTC. Protein: CASSYTLAGVKNEQYF. This sequence joins TRBV5-6 and TRBJ2-7; 11 nucleotides match TRBD2. CDR1 is SGHDT, CDR2 YYEEEE, per germline. This CDR3 comprises 16 residues. Trimming took 3 bases from V and 5 from J; bases not matched to a gene: 10.

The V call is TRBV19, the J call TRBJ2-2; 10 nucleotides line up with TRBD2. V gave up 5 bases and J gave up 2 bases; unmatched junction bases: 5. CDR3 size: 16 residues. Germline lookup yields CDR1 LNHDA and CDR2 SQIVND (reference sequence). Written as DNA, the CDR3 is TGTGCCAGTAGTCCATGGACTAGCGGAAACACCGGGGAGCTGTTTTTT. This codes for CASSPWTSGNTGELFF. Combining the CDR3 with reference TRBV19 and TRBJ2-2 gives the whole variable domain DGGITQSPKYLFRKEGQNVTLSCEQNLNHDAMYWYRQDPGQGLRLIYYSQIVNDFQKGDIAEGYSVSREKKESFPLTVTSAQKNPTAFYLCASSPWTSGNTGELFFGEGSRLTVL.

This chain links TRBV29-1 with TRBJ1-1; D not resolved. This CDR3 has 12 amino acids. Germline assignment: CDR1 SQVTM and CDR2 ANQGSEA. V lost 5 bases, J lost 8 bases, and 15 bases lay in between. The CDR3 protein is CSVYNGVAEAFF. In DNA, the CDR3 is TGCAGCGTTTATAACGGGGTTGCCGAAGCTTTCTTT.

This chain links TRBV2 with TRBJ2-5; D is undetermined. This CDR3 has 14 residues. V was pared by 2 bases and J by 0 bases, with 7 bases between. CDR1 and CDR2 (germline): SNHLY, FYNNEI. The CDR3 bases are TGTGCCAGCAGTGAAAGGCGGAACCAAGAGACCCAGTACTTC. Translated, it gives CASSERRNQETQYF.

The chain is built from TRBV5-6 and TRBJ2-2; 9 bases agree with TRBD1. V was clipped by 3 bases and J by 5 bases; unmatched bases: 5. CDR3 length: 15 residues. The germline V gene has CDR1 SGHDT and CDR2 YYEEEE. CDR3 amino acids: CASSSGTGRTGELFF. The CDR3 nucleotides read TGTGCCAGCAGCTCCGGGACAGGGCGAACCGGGGAGCTGTTTTTT.

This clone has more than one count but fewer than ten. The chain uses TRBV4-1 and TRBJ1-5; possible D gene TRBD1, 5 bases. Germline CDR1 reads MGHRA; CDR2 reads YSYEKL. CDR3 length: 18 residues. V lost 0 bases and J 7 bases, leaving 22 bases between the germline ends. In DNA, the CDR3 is TGCGCCAGCAGCCAAGATCCAACCAGGGAAGAAGTACGGCAGCCCCAGCATTTT. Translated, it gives CASSQDPTREEVRQPQHF.

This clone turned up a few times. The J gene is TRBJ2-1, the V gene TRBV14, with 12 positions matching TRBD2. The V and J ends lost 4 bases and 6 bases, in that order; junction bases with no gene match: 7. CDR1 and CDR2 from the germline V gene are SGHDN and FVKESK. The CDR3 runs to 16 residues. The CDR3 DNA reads TGTGCCAGCAGCCCCCTTCTAGCGGGGGGGAGCAATGAGCAGTTCTTC. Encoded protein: CASSPLLAGGSNEQFF.

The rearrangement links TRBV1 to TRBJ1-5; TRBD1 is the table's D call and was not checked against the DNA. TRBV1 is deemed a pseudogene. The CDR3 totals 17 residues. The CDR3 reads CTSSQGTGLYSNQPQHF. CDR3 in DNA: TGCACCAGCAGCCAAGGTACAGGGCTGTATAGCAATCAGCCCCAGCATTTT.

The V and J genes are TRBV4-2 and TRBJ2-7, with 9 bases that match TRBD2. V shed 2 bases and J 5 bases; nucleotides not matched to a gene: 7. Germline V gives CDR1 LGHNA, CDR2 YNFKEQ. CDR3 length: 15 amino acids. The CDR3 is CASSQRAGGQDEQYF. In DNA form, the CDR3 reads TGTGCCAGCAGCCAAAGAGCGGGAGGTCAGGACGAGCAGTACTTC.

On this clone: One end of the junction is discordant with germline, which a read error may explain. The DNA of the CDR3 is TGCGTCAGCAGCCCCACGGTCGCGAATGAAAAACTGTTTTTT. Translated, it gives CVSSPTVANEKLFF. This sequence joins TRBV5-1 and TRBJ1-4; no clear D gene. Germline V gene sequence: CDR1 SGHRS, CDR2 YFSETQ. CDR3 length: 14 amino acids.

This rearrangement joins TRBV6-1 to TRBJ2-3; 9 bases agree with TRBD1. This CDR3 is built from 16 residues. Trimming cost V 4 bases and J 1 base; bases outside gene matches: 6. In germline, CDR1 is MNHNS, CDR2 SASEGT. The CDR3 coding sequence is TGTGCCAGCAGTGCGGACAGGGGACGGGGCACAGATACGCAGTATTTT. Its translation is CASSADRGRGTDTQYF.

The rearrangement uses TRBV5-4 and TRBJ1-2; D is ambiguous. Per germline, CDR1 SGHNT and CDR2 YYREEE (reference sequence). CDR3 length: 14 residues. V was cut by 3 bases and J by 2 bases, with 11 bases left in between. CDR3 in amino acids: CASSSAVGNYGYTF. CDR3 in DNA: TGTGCCAGCAGCTCCGCCGTGGGCAACTATGGCTACACCTTC.